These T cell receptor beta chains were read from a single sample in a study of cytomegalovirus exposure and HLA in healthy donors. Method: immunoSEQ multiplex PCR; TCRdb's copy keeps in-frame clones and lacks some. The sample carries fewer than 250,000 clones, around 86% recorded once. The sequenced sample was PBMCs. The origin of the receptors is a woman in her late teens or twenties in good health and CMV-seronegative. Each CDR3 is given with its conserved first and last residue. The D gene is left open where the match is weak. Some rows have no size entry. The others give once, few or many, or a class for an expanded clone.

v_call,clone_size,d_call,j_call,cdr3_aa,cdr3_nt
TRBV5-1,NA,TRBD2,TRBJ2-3,CASSPAAGGPQPQYF,TGCGCCAGCAGCCCGGCGGCGGGAGGGCCTCAACCGCAGTATTTT
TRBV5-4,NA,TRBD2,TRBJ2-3,CASSLLAGVGTDTQYF,TGTGCCAGCAGTTTACTAGCGGGGGTGGGCACAGATACGCAGTATTTT
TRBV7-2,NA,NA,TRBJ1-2,CASSPGQASGYTF,TGTGCCAGCAGCCCAGGCCAGGCAAGTGGCTACACCTTC
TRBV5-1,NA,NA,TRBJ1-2,CASSPGGEYSYGYTF,TGCGCCAGCAGCCCCGGAGGCGAGTACTCCTATGGCTACACCTTC
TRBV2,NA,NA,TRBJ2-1,CASRYRVTGDNEQFF,TGTGCCAGCAGGTACAGGGTAACCGGGGACAATGAGCAGTTCTTC
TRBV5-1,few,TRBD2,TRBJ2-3,CASSRTSGRADTQYF,TGCGCCAGCAGTAGAACTAGCGGGAGGGCAGATACGCAGTATTTT
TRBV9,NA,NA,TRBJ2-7,CASSPRGTVVYEQYF,TGTGCCAGCAGCCCTCGGGGGACGGTCGTCTACGAGCAGTACTTC
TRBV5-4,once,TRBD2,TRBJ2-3,CASSLLAGSLTDTQYF,TGTGCCAGCAGCTTACTAGCGGGGTCCCTCACAGATACGCAGTATTTT
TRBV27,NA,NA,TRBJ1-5,CASSPRGISNQPQHF,TGTGCCAGCAGCCCCCGGGGGATTAGCAATCAGCCCCAGCATTTT
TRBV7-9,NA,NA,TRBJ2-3,CASSSRTTTDTQYF,TGTGCCAGCAGCTCCAGGACAACCACAGATACGCAGTATTTT
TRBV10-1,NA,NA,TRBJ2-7,CASSAQGGNYEQYF,TGCGCCAGCAGCGCACAGGGTGGGAACTACGAGCAGTACTTC
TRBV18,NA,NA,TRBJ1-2,CASSLDSNYGYTF,TGTGCCAGCTCACTTGACAGTAACTATGGCTACACCTTC
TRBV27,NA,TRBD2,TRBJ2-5,CASSGGVMGRGQETQYF,TGTGCCAGCAGCGGAGGCGTAATGGGGAGGGGTCAAGAGACCCAGTACTTC
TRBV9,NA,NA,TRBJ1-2,CASSESRGEGGYTF,TGTGCCAGCAGCGAGTCCCGCGGGGAGGGCGGCTACACCTTC
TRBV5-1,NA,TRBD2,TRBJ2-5,CASSPGLAGAYQETQYF,TGCGCCAGCAGCCCAGGACTAGCGGGGGCGTACCAAGAGACCCAGTACTTC
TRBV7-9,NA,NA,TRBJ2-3,CASSLGPQGSGRSLF,TGTGCCAGCAGCTTAGGGCCTCAGGGGTCCGGCCGAAGCCTTTTT
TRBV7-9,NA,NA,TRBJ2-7,CASIGAGPAYEQYF,TGTGCCTCAATTGGGGCAGGACCTGCCTACGAGCAGTACTTC
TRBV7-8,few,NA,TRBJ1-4,CASSLAGRLGEKLFF,TGTGCCAGCAGCTTAGCAGGGAGGCTGGGGGAAAAACTGTTTTTT
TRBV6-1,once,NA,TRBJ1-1,CASRLNTGNTEAFF,TGTGCCAGCAGACTCAATACAGGGAACACTGAAGCTTTCTTT
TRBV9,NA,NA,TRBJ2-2,CASSVRPRDRAGGGDTGELFF,TGTGCCAGCAGCGTCCGTCCCCGGGACAGGGCCGGCGGGGGGGACACCGGGGAGCTGTTTTTT
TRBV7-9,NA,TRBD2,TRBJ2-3,CASSFALAGDDTQYF,TGTGCCAGCAGCTTTGCCTTAGCGGGGGATGATACGCAGTATTTT
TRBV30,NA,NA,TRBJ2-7,CAWSVVSGLYEQYF,TGTGCCTGGAGTGTAGTTAGCGGCTTGTACGAGCAGTACTTC
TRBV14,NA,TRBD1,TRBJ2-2,CASSTWTGINTGELFF,TGTGCCAGCAGCACCTGGACAGGGATAAACACCGGGGAGCTGTTTTTT
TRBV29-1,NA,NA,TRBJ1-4,CSVGEEKLFF,TGCAGCGTTGGTGAGGAAAAACTGTTTTTT
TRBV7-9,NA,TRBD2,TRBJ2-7,CASTPGGGRAVKNEQYF,TGTGCCAGTACCCCAGGCGGCGGGAGGGCTGTTAAGAACGAGCAGTACTTC
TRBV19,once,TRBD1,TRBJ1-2,CASTWTGGGYTF,TGTGCCAGTACCTGGACAGGAGGTGGCTACACCTTC
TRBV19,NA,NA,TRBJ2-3,CASSIQVHSSTDTQYF,TGTGCCAGTAGTATACAAGTACATTCTAGCACAGATACGCAGTATTTT
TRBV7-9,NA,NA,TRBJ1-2,CASTMAGVTNYGYTF,TGTGCCAGCACCATGGCGGGGGTCACGAACTATGGCTACACCTTC
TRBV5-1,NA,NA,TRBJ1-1,CASSQKTTGEAFF,TGCGCCAGCAGCCAAAAAACGACGGGGGAAGCTTTCTTT
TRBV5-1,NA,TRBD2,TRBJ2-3,CASSARTSGDTQYF,TGCGCCAGCAGCGCCAGGACTAGCGGGGATACGCAGTATTTT
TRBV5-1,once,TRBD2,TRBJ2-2,CASSPGTSDTGELFF,TGCGCCAGCAGCCCCGGGACTAGCGACACCGGGGAGCTGTTTTTT
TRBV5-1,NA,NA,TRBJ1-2,CASSLAEGSVGYTF,TGCGCCAGCAGCTTGGCCGAGGGTTCGGTTGGCTACACCTTC
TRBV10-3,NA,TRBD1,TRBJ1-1,CAISPEGTGGSFF,TGTGCCATCAGCCCCGAGGGGACAGGGGGCTCTTTCTTT
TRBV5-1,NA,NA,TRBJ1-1,CASSPREVTEAFF,TGCGCCAGCAGCCCTAGAGAAGTGACTGAAGCTTTCTTT
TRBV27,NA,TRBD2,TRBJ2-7,CASSKGDYYEQYF,TGTGCCAGCTCTAAAGGGGACTACTACGAGCAGTACTTC
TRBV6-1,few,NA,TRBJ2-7,CASSVTGNTYEQYF,TGTGCCAGCAGTGTAACCGGGAACACCTACGAGCAGTACTTC
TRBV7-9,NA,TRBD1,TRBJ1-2,CASSRRDRVFYGYTF,TGTGCCAGCAGCCGCCGGGACAGGGTCTTCTATGGCTACACCTTC
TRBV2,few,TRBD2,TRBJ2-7,CASRRTSGGSEQYF,TGTGCCAGCAGACGGACTAGCGGGGGGTCAGAGCAGTACTTC
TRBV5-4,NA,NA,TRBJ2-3,CASSLESWASRGTDTQYF,TGTGCCAGCAGCTTGGAAAGTTGGGCCTCGAGAGGCACAGATACGCAGTATTTT
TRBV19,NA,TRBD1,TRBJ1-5,CATSGGQGVIGNQPQHF,TGTGCCACGTCAGGAGGGCAGGGGGTGATAGGGAATCAGCCCCAGCATTTT
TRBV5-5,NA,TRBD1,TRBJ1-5,CASSSGGTGTYQPQHF,TGTGCCAGCAGCTCGGGAGGGACAGGGACCTATCAGCCCCAGCATTTT
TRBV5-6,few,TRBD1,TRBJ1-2,CASSQGAGGYTF,TGTGCCAGCAGCCAGGGGGCCGGGGGCTACACCTTC
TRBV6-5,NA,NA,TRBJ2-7,CASSKAGTYEQYF,TGTGCCAGCAGTAAAGCGGGTACCTACGAGCAGTACTTC
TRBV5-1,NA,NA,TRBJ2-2,CASSLVIAANTGELFF,TGCGCCAGCAGCTTGGTTATCGCGGCCAACACCGGGGAGCTGTTTTTT
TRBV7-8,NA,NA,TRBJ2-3,CASSLRRLSDTQYF,TGTGCCAGCAGCTTAAGGAGGTTATCAGATACGCAGTATTTT
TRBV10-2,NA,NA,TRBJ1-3,CASSEQGDTIYF,TGCGCCAGCAGTGAGCAGGGTGACACCATATATTTT
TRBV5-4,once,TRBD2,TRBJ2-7,CASSPGLANEQYF,TGTGCGAGCAGTCCGGGACTAGCTAACGAGCAGTACTTC
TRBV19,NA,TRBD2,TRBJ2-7,CASSTGEGGEQYF,TGTGCCAGTAGTACCGGGGAGGGTGGCGAGCAGTACTTC
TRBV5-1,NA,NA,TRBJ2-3,CASSLGYSTDTQYF,TGCGCCAGCAGCTTGGGTTATTCGACAGATACGCAGTATTTT
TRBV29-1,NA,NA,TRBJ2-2,CSVGAGRNTGELFF,TGCAGCGTTGGGGCAGGGCGGAACACCGGGGAGCTGTTTTTT
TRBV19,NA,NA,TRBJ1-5,CASNLQQGTSNQPQHF,TGTGCCAGTAACTTACAACAGGGAACGAGCAATCAGCCCCAGCATTTT
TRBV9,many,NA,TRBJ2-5,CASSVGGYQETQYF,TGTGCCAGCAGCGTAGGCGGGTACCAAGAGACCCAGTACTTC
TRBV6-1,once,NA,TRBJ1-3,CASSGLLQGSSGNTIYF,TGTGCCAGCAGTGGACTTCTTCAGGGAAGTTCTGGAAACACCATATATTTT
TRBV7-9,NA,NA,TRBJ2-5,CASSFGGDGKETQYF,TGTGCCAGCAGCTTCGGGGGAGACGGTAAAGAGACCCAGTACTTC
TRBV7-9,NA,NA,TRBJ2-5,CASSLDTVRETQYF,TGTGCCAGCAGCTTAGATACAGTCCGAGAGACCCAGTACTTC
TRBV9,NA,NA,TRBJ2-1,CASSVVRGAYNEQFF,TGTGCCAGCAGCGTAGTCAGGGGGGCCTACAATGAGCAGTTCTTC
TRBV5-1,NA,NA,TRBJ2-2,CASTPDPLSAGTLTGELFF,TGCGCCAGCACCCCGGATCCCCTAAGCGCCGGGACACTCACCGGGGAGCTGTTTTTT
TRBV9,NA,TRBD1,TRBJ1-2,CASSSRTGAGGYTF,TGTGCCAGCAGCTCACGTACAGGGGCAGGGGGCTACACCTTC
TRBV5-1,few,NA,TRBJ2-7,CASSLGQQGGRYEQYF,TGCGCCAGCAGCTTGGGTCAGCAGGGGGGTAGGTACGAGCAGTACTTC
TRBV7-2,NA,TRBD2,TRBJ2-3,CASSLVQGSGRTDTQYF,TGTGCCAGCAGCTTAGTGCAGGGGAGCGGGAGGACAGATACGCAGTATTTT